This T cell receptor (beta chain) was recorded in a study of spatial heterogeneity in lung cancer. This CDR3 has 18 residues. After removal of 3 bases from V and 6 bases from J, the junction contained 15 bases not matched to a gene. Specified time point: sample taken at primary tumor resection. Tumor, nontumor lung or frozen PBMC supplied whole RNA that was sequenced unsorted. Study results and limitations: Higher tumor mutation counts went along with higher counts of expanded intratumoral alpha and beta TCRs.

This clonotype is labeled as medium-sized. Its antigen is still unknown. The library was prepared for alpha chains; this beta chain is a stray read, so its frequency means little. TCRdb called the 5' RACE reads again in MiXCR, with one record for every CDR3 protein. The sample has 9,500 to 11,000 distinct CDR3 sequences; around 12% are singletons. The source is a male donor with early-stage non-small cell lung cancer. The chain joins TRBV12-3 or TRBV12-4 to TRBJ2-4; 9 positions agree with TRBD2. The sequenced sample was lung tumor tissue, obtained at surgery. CDR3 residues: CASSFGPWREGQGNIQYF. In DNA, the CDR3 is TGTGCCAGCAGTTTTGGCCCTTGGCGGGAGGGCCAGGGAAACATTCAGTACTTC.